This T cell receptor (beta chain) was identified during a study of shared clonotypes between healthy human individuals. Study-level background: The people who gave samples were two women and a few men aged 18 to 49. There were three CD4 naive, three CD4 memory, two CD8 naive and one CD8 memory plates per donor.

General study points: Sampling included only blood; tissue repertoires likely differ. Compared with clonotypes that all four donors shared, non-shared clonotypes had lower generation probabilities.

CD8 cells regarded as naive lacked CD45RO, were positively chosen for CCR7, and omitted terminally differentiated effector memory CD45RA+ cells. TCRdb's table, derived via immunoSEQ multiplex PCR, lists solely in-frame clones and lacks some. Altogether about 2 million clones are present, approximately 95% being singletons, with the ten largest covering 0.95% to 1.5%. This clone has only one observation. The antigen remains undetermined. The junction does not match germline at one end; this may be a read error. The receptor was derived from a young man in good health. Sample: naive CD8+ T cells sorted from blood.

CDR3 in DNA: TGTGCCAGCAGTGGGGATATATTTAGCGGGAGGGCCTCCGACGAGCAGTACTTC. Protein product: CASSGDIFSGRASDEQYF. The chain employs TRBV2 and TRBJ2-7, with 11 bases matching TRBD2. Germline assignment: CDR1 SNHLY and CDR2 FYNNEI. The CDR3 is made up of 18 amino acids.